This T cell receptor beta chain was retrieved from a study of blood T cell repertoires in COVID-19. Study summary: Recovery meant two consecutive negative NP/OP PCR tests, professional clearance, or resolved symptoms. From T cells, B-cell-depleted T cells, or PBMCs came the material, which was cDNA or gDNA.

Sequencing used immunoSEQ multiplex PCR; TCRdb keeps in-frame clones, though not all of them. This sample has about 210,000 clones, with around 87% found just once. CDR3 length: 14 residues. V was clipped by 7 bases and J by 0 bases, with 10 bases between them. The germline V gene encodes CDR1 SNHLY and CDR2 FYNNEI. The study recruited people aged about 18 to 89 years across under 25 US areas. Which cohort a participant joined came from the clinical history participants gave. The source is a young man in a cohort exposed to, infected with or recovered from COVID-19 (not recorded which). The chain joins TRBV2 to TRBJ1-5; D gene uncertain. The sequenced sample was PBMCs or T cells enriched from blood (not recorded which). CDR3 loop: CASNPGISNQPQHF. CDR3 in DNA: TGTGCCAGCAACCCGGGGATTAGCAATCAGCCCCAGCATTTT.